These 13 T cell receptor beta chains were sequenced from one sample in a study of glioma-infiltrating T cells. Using RNA template, CDR3s of TCR alpha and beta were amplified with iRepertoire arm-PCR. A single record per CDR3 protein comes from TCRdb applying MiXCR to the multiplex PCR reads. The data contain about 380,000 distinct CDR3 sequences, roughly two fifths of them singletons. Sequences were obtained from glioma tissue, nonneoplastic brain tissue, or PBMCs (not recorded which). All receptors derive from a human donor with low-grade glioma or glioblastoma, undergoing nonglioma brain surgery, or in good health (not recorded which).

The V call is TRBV20-1, the J call TRBJ2-1, with D possibly matching TRBD2 (5 bases). The CDR3 length is 13 residues. The ends were cut back, 0 bases at V and 7 bases at J, with 10 bases in the middle. The germline gives CDR1 DFQATT, CDR2 SNEGSKA (reference sequence). The CDR3 protein is CSARDRTGNEQFF. CDR3 nucleotides: TGCAGTGCTAGAGACAGGACGGGGAATGAGCAGTTCTTC.

V is TRBV5-4 and J is TRBJ1-1, with D possibly matching TRBD1 (5 bases). Germline V lookup: CDR1 SGHNT, CDR2 YYREEE (reference sequence). Trimming stripped 4 bases from V and 3 bases from J, with 16 bases between. The CDR3 consists of 15 residues. DNA of the CDR3: TGTGCCAGCAGCCCCGGGGGAGGCGAGTACACTGAAGCTTTCTTT. Encoded protein: CASSPGGGEYTEAFF.

This clonotype was seen only a few times. The genes are TRBV11-2 and TRBJ1-1, with 9 bases lining up with TRBD1. The CDR3 consists of 17 residues. Trimming cost V 2 bases and J 4 bases; bases outside gene matches: 11. CDR1 is SGHAT, CDR2 FQNNGV, per germline. CDR3 sequence: CASSLRVQGAKTTEAFF. CDR3 bases: TGTGCCAGCAGCTTACGCGTACAGGGGGCGAAGACCACTGAAGCTTTCTTT.

This clonotype showed up many times. The V call is TRBV27, the J call TRBJ2-3; D remains ambiguous. Germline assignment: CDR1 MNHEY and CDR2 SMNVEV (reference sequence). CDR3 size: 10 residues. Between the trimmed V and J ends, which lost 5 bases and 12 bases, there was a span of 9 bases. CDR3: CASSPPQQYF. The CDR3 DNA follows: TGTGCCAGCAGTCCCCCCCAACAGTATTTT.

This chain joins TRBV15 and TRBJ2-7; D gene ambiguous. CDR1 and CDR2 (germline): LNHNV, YYDKDF (reference sequence). V gave up 5 bases and J gave up 7 bases, with 12 bases separating them. The CDR3 extends over 12 amino acids. CDR3 nucleotide sequence: TGTGCCACCAGCGGAGTCATCGGGGAGCAGTACTTC. Its translation is CATSGVIGEQYF.

As DNA, the CDR3 is TGCAGCGTTGAAGATCAGCCGTACAATGAGCAGTTCTTC. Its translation is CSVEDQPYNEQFF. This chain uses TRBV29-1 with TRBJ2-1; the D is unclear. The V and J ends lost 0 bases and 4 bases respectively, with 7 bases between them. The CDR3 runs 13 residues. CDR1 is SQVTM and CDR2 is ANQGSEA in the germline V gene.

This clonotype was found a few times. The chain uses TRBV20-1 and TRBJ2-1; D is unresolved. Per germline, CDR1 DFQATT and CDR2 SNEGSKA (reference sequence). Between the trimmed V and J ends, which lost 5 bases and 9 bases, there was a span of 8 bases. The length of the CDR3 is 10 residues. The CDR3 loop reads CSAAPFEQFF. The CDR3 DNA is TGCAGTGCTGCCCCCTTTGAGCAGTTCTTC.

The V and J genes are TRBV5-1 and TRBJ2-2; 11 bases match TRBD2. The germline gives CDR1 SGHRS, CDR2 YFSETQ. CDR3 length: 16 amino acids. With 10 bases clipped from V and 2 bases from J, the junction kept 10 bases outside the gene matches. CDR3 DNA: TGCGCCTCTACAACGGGACTAGCGGTTAACACCGGGGAGCTGTTTTTT. Translated, it gives CASTTGLAVNTGELFF.

The chain recombines TRBV5-4 with TRBJ2-7; no reliable D call. Germline-derived CDR1 and CDR2 are SGHNT and YYREEE (reference sequence). Between the trimmed V and J ends, which lost 5 bases and 4 bases, there was a span of 16 bases. The CDR3 has 14 amino acids. The CDR3 DNA reads as TGTGCCAGCAGTTTCGACTCAAGCTCATACGAGCAGTACTTC. Encoded protein: CASSFDSSSYEQYF.

This clonotype was observed at least ten times. This chain uses TRBV15 with TRBJ1-1; possible D gene TRBD1, 6 bases. CDR1 is LNHNV and CDR2 is YYDKDF in the germline V gene (reference sequence). The CDR3 length is 15 residues. With 1 base removed from V and 2 bases from J, the gap between germline ends came to 11 bases. CDR3 nucleotide sequence: TGTGCCACCAGCAGAGTCTGGGGGCTCAACACTGAAGCTTTCTTT. Its protein is CATSRVWGLNTEAFF. Drawing the rest from reference TRBV15 and TRBJ1-1, the complete variable domain is DAMVIQNPRYQVTQFGKPVTLSCSQTLNHNVMYWYQQKSSQAPKLLFHYYDKDFNNEADTPDNFQSRRPNTSFCFLDIRSPGLGDTAMYLCATSRVWGLNTEAFFGQGTRLTVV.

This clonotype appeared many times. V usage is TRBV28 and J usage is TRBJ2-1; 7 bases line up with TRBD1. With V trimmed by 1 base and J by 0 bases, 3 bases remained unmatched. Germline CDR1 MDHEN, CDR2 SYDVKM. The CDR3 spans 16 residues. CDR3 in DNA: TGTGCCAGCAGTTTATTGGGACAGAGCTCCTACAATGAGCAGTTCTTC. The encoded protein is CASSLLGQSSYNEQFF.

This clonotype was observed at least ten times. The chain uses TRBV20-1 and TRBJ2-1, with D possibly being TRBD2 (5 bases). Trimming left V 5 bases short and J 0 bases short, with 11 bases between. From germline, CDR1 is DFQATT and CDR2 SNEGSKA (reference sequence). The CDR3 loop spans 14 amino acids. The CDR3 DNA follows: TGCAGTGCTGTAAGCGGATACTCCTACAATGAGCAGTTCTTC. This sequence encodes CSAVSGYSYNEQFF.

This chain connects TRBV19 to TRBJ2-7, with D unresolved. V was trimmed by 1 base and J by 4 bases, leaving 17 bases between them. In germline, CDR1 is LNHDA, CDR2 SQIVND (reference sequence). CDR3 length: 16 amino acids. This chain's CDR3 is CASSIGGSLNVYEQYF. Written as DNA, the CDR3 is TGTGCCAGTAGTATAGGAGGTAGCCTGAATGTGTACGAGCAGTACTTC.